These T cell receptor beta chains were read from a single sample in a study of response to subunit inactivated influenza vaccine. TCRdb itself ran the RT-PCR reads through MiXCR, one entry per CDR3 protein. Here the sample spans hundreds of thousands of distinct CDR3 sequences, approximately 11% being singletons. These data were likewise used in another study, on T cells expressing NK-cell markers.

Sequencing used PBMCs from blood, obtained on the day of vaccination. These receptors came from a man aged 50 or older who received an inactivated influenza vaccine. CDR3s include the opening cysteine and the closing phenylalanine or tryptophan. D genes are given only for firm matches.

D,V,J,CDR3
NA,TRBV5-1,TRBJ2-5,CASSLARKIQETQYF
NA,TRBV4-2,TRBJ1-4,CASSQDRLSNEKLFF
NA,TRBV11-3,TRBJ2-5,CASSPSWRQETQYF
TRBD2,TRBV5-1,TRBJ2-7,CASSLLSGDPYEQYF
TRBD2,TRBV12-3/TRBV12-4,TRBJ2-2,CASSLAGDIGELFF
NA,TRBV30,TRBJ2-5,CAWSGQGRAQYF
NA,TRBV29-1,TRBJ1-2,CSAQTDRGYTF
NA,TRBV18,TRBJ1-5,CASSPRGRAGYQPQHF
NA,TRBV2,TRBJ2-3,CASMPRADTQYF
NA,TRBV24-1,TRBJ2-1,CATSGNNEQFF
TRBD2,TRBV28,TRBJ2-1,CASSSGGSWNNEQFF
NA,TRBV5-4,TRBJ2-7,CASSIDRIYEQYF
TRBD2,TRBV20-1,TRBJ2-7,CSARDTRLAVGYEQYF
NA,TRBV12-3/TRBV12-4,TRBJ2-7,CASSFASYEQYF
NA,TRBV9,TRBJ2-7,CASSVGNRVYEQYF
TRBD2,TRBV12-3/TRBV12-4,TRBJ2-2,CASSFGGGASGELFF
NA,TRBV9,TRBJ1-1,CASSVDSGTEAFF
NA,TRBV19,TRBJ2-5,CASSTDYRQETQYF
TRBD1,TRBV3-1,TRBJ1-4,CASSQRGGQNEKLFF
NA,TRBV7-2,TRBJ2-5,CASSLGAREETQYF
NA,TRBV3-1,TRBJ2-1,CASSQIDEQFF
NA,TRBV20-1,TRBJ2-7,CSARGLANYEQYF
NA,TRBV5-1,TRBJ2-1,CASSLRSYNEQFF
TRBD1,TRBV7-2,TRBJ2-7,CASSSRQGAPKQYF
NA,TRBV11-2,TRBJ2-7,CASSFGFIDEQYF
NA,TRBV25-1,TRBJ1-2,CASSDRGYYGYTF
TRBD1,TRBV6-1,TRBJ1-5,CASRPGQGSSGQPQHF
NA,TRBV12-3/TRBV12-4,TRBJ2-3,CASSLMGLSSDTQYF
NA,TRBV5-1,TRBJ2-7,CASYGTTYEQYF
NA,TRBV29-1,TRBJ2-1,CSVVFAGFSYNEQFF
NA,TRBV6-5,TRBJ1-6,CASSYSRGFIDSPLHF
NA,TRBV10-3,TRBJ2-5,CAISPLVGGETQYF
TRBD1,TRBV6-1,TRBJ2-3,CATTTGEADTQYF
NA,TRBV7-2,TRBJ2-7,CASRPGFSYEQYF
TRBD1,TRBV18,TRBJ1-4,CASSPTRQGNEKLFF
TRBD1,TRBV7-9,TRBJ1-1,CASSLVVGTEWNTEAFF
TRBD2,TRBV7-6,TRBJ2-7,CASTKLAGPYEQYF
TRBD2,TRBV3-1,TRBJ2-1,CASSQGLAVNEQFF
NA,TRBV20-1,TRBJ2-3,CSARRVSAGMWGDTQYF
TRBD2,TRBV6-1,TRBJ2-5,CASSSGRRETQYF
TRBD2,TRBV27,TRBJ2-1,CASSLLAGGPGNEQFF
NA,TRBV11-2,TRBJ1-1,CASSLSVDRTTEAFF